The 9 T cell receptor beta chains presented below share a single source sample, sequenced in a study of control samples from healthy donors and cancer patients. Profiled with immunoSEQ multiplex PCR; TCRdb holds only in-frame clones, not every one. The table has 70,000 to 85,000 clones, around 84% seen once. The specimen sequenced was PBMCs. The receptors stem from a man between 60 and 75 years old with head and neck cancer.

The chain uses TRBV5-1 and TRBJ1-1; the D gene is possibly TRBD1 (5 bases). With 4 bases removed from V and 2 bases from J, the gap between germline ends came to 12 bases. Germline assignment: CDR1 SGHRS and CDR2 YFSETQ. There are 14 residues in the CDR3. For the CDR3, the DNA is TGCGCCAGCAGCGAGGGGAGGGGTAACACTGAAGCTTTCTTT. Its translation: CASSEGRGNTEAFF.

This clone was seen a handful of times. The V and J genes are TRBV27 and TRBJ2-3, with 9 bases matching TRBD2. This CDR3 is built from 15 residues. Trimming at V came to 0 bases and at J to 5 bases, leaving 3 bases not matched to a gene. Germline CDR1 and CDR2: MNHEY and SMNVEV (reference sequence). CDR3: CASSLSVAGEDTQYF. The CDR3 DNA reads TGTGCCAGCAGTTTATCGGTAGCGGGAGAAGATACGCAGTATTTT.

The rearrangement links TRBV25-1 to TRBJ1-6; no reliable D call. Trimming removed 3 bases at V and 0 bases at J, with 6 bases between. From germline, CDR1 is MGHDK and CDR2 SYGVNS. The CDR3 is 15 amino acids. Here the CDR3 reads CASSDRSSYNSPLHF. CDR3 sequence (DNA): TGTGCCAGCAGTGACCGGAGCTCCTATAATTCACCCCTCCACTTT.

J is TRBJ1-3 and V is TRBV10-3; D unclear. The germline V and J ends were trimmed by 7 bases and 1 base, with 11 bases remaining between them. This CDR3 has 14 amino acids. Germline V gives CDR1 ENHRY, CDR2 SYGVKD. The CDR3 sequence is CAITTERSGNTIYF. CDR3 nucleotides: TGTGCCATCACGACCGAGAGATCTGGAAACACCATATATTTT.

This clone was detected only once. V is TRBV7-9 and J is TRBJ1-2; TRBD1 might be the D (6 bases). The CDR3 is made up of 13 amino acids. The V gene lost 3 bases and the J gene lost 8 bases, with 13 bases spanning the gap. Per germline, CDR1 SEHNR and CDR2 FQNEAQ (reference sequence). The chain's CDR3 is CASSFQGREGYTF. Written as DNA, the CDR3 is TGTGCCAGCAGCTTTCAGGGGAGGGAAGGCTACACCTTC.

The CDR3 protein is CASRTPDRRLSQHF. CDR3 DNA sequence: TGTGCCAGCAGGACCCCGGACCGGCGGCTATCCCAGCATTTT. The chain uses TRBV27 and TRBJ1-5; D gene unclear. This CDR3 has 14 amino acids. The germline V gene has CDR1 MNHEY and CDR2 SMNVEV (reference sequence). V was trimmed by 6 bases and J by 11 bases, leaving 20 bases between them.

V gene TRBV19 combines with J gene TRBJ1-1; no definite D call. Deletions cut 1 base from V and 0 bases from J, with 12 bases between. The CDR3 length is 16 residues. Per the germline V gene, CDR1 is LNHDA and CDR2 is SQIVND (reference sequence). CDR3 in amino acids: CASSIGGGPLNTEAFF. CDR3 DNA sequence: TGTGCCAGTAGTATAGGAGGAGGGCCACTGAACACTGAAGCTTTCTTT. Full variable domain (outside the CDR3, taken from reference TRBV19 and TRBJ1-1): DGGITQSPKYLFRKEGQNVTLSCEQNLNHDAMYWYRQDPGQGLRLIYYSQIVNDFQKGDIAEGYSVSREKKESFPLTVTSAQKNPTAFYLCASSIGGGPLNTEAFFGQGTRLTVV.

This clone was seen a single time. The chain uses TRBV2 and TRBJ1-3; D not certain. Trimming left V 5 bases short and J 1 base short, with 12 bases between. The CDR3 length is 15 residues. From germline, CDR1 is SNHLY and CDR2 FYNNEI. CDR3 amino acids: CASSPTLTSGNTIYF. The DNA for the CDR3 is TGTGCCAGCAGTCCAACACTCACTTCTGGAAACACCATATATTTT.

The chain recombines TRBV27 with TRBJ2-1; the match to TRBD2 covers 10 bases. The CDR3 contains 15 residues. V lost 1 base and J lost 9; bases outside the gene matches: 6. Germline V CDR1 and CDR2: MNHEY, SMNVEV (reference sequence). The CDR3 sequence: CASSLFVAGGAEQFF. DNA of the CDR3: TGTGCCAGCAGTTTATTTGTAGCGGGAGGCGCTGAGCAGTTCTTC.